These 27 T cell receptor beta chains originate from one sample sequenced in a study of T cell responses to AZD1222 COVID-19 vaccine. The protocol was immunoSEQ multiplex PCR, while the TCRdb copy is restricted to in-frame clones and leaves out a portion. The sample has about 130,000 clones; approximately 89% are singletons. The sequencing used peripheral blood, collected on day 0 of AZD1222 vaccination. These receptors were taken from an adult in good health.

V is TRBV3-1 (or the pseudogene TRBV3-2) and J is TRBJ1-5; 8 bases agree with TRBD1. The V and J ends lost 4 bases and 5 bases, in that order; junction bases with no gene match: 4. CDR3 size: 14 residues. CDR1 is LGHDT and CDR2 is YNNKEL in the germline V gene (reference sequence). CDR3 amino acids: CASSRTGRDQPQHF. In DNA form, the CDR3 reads TGTGCCAGCAGCCGGACAGGGAGGGATCAGCCCCAGCATTTT.

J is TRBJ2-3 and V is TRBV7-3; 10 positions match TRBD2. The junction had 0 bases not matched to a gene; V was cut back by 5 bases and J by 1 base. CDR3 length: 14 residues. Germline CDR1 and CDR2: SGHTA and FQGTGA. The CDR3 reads CASSLAGGTDTQYF. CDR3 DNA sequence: TGTGCCAGCAGCCTAGCGGGAGGCACAGATACGCAGTATTTT.

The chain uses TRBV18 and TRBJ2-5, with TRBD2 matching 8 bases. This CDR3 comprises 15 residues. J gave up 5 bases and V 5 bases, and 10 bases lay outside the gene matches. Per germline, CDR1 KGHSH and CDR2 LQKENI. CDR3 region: CASSMSVAGMETQYF. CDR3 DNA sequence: TGTGCCAGCTCAATGTCAGTAGCGGGGATGGAGACCCAGTACTTC.

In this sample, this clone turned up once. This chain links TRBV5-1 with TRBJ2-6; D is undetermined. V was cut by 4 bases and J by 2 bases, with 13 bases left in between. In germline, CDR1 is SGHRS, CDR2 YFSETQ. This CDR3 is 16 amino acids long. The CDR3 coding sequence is TGCGCCAGCAGCGCCGCGACGGCCCCTGGGGCCAACGTCCTGACTTTC. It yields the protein CASSAATAPGANVLTF.

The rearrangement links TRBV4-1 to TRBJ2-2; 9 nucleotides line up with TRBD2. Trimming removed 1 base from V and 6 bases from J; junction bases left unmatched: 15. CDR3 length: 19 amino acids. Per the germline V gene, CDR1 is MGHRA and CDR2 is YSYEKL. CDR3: CASSQVQTSGSLLAGELFF. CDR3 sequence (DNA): TGCGCCAGCAGCCAAGTCCAGACTAGCGGTTCACTGCTTGCCGGGGAGCTGTTTTTT.

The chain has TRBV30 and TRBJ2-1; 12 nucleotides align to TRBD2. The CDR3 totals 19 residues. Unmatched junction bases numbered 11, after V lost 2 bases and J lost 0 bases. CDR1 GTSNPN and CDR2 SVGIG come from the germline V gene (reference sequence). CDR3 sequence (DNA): TGTGCCTGGAGTAATGGACTAGCGGGACCGGGGAGCTCCTACAATGAGCAGTTCTTC. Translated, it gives CAWSNGLAGPGSSYNEQFF.

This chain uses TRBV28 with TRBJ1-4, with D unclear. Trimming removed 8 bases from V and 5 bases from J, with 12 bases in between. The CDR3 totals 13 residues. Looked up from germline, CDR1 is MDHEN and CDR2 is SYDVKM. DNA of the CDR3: TGTGCCAGCGGTGGCGTGCTGAATGAAAAACTGTTTTTT. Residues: CASGGVLNEKLFF. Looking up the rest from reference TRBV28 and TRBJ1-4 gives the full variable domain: DVKVTQSSRYLVKRTGEKVFLECVQDMDHENMFWYRQDPGLGLRLIYFSYDVKMKEKGDIPEGYSVSREKKERFSLILESASTNQTSMYLCASGGVLNEKLFFGSGTQLSVL.

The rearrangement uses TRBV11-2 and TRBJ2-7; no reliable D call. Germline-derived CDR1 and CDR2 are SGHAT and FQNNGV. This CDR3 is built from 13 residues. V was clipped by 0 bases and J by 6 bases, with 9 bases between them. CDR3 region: CASSLERWSEQYF. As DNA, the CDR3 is TGTGCCAGCAGCTTAGAACGGTGGTCCGAGCAGTACTTC.

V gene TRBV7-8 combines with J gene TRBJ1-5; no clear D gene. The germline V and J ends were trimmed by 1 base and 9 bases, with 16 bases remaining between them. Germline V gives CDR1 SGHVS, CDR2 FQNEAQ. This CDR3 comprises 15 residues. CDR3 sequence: CASSLEADSFWPQHF. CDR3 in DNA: TGTGCCAGCAGCTTAGAGGCGGATTCGTTCTGGCCCCAGCATTTT.

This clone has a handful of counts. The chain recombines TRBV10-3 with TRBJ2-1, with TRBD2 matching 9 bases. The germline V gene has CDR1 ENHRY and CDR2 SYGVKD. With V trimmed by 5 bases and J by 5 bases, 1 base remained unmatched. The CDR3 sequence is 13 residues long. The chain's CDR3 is CAISWTSDNEQFF. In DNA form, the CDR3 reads TGTGCCATCAGTTGGACTAGCGACAATGAGCAGTTCTTC.

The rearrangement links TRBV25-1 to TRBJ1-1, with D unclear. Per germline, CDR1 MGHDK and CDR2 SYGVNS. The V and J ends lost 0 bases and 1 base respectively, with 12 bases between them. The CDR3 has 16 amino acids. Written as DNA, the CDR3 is TGTGCCAGCAGTGAATATACTGGCAGGTGGAACACTGAAGCTTTCTTT. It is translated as CASSEYTGRWNTEAFF.

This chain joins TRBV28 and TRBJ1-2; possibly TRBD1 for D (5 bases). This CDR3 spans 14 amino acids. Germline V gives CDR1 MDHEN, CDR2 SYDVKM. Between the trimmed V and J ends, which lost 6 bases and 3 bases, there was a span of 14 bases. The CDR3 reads CASSFGTSYYGYTF. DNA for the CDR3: TGTGCCAGCAGCTTCGGGACGTCCTACTATGGCTACACCTTC.

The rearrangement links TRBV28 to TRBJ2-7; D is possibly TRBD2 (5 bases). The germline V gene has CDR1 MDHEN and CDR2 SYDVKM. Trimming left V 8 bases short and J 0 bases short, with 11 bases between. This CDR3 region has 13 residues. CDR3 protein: CASASGSSYEQYF. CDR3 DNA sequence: TGTGCCAGCGCGTCGGGGAGCTCCTACGAGCAGTACTTC.

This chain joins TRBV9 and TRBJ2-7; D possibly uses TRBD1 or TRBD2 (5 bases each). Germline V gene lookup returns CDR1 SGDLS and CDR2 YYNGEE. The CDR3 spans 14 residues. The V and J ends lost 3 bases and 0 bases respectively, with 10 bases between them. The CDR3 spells CASSAGPSSYEQYF. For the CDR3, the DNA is TGTGCCAGCAGCGCGGGACCGAGCTCCTACGAGCAGTACTTC. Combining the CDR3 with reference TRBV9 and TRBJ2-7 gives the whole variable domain DSGVTQTPKHLITATGQRVTLRCSPRSGDLSVYWYQQSLDQGLQFLIQYYNGEERAKGNILERFSAQQFPDLHSELNLSSLELGDSALYFCASSAGPSSYEQYFGPGTRLTVT.

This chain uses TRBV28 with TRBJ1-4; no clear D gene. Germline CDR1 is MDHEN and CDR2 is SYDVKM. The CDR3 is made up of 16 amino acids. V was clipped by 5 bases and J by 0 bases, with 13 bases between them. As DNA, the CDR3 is TGTGCCAGCAGTCCCAACTACAGTGCAACTAATGAAAAACTGTTTTTT. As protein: CASSPNYSATNEKLFF.

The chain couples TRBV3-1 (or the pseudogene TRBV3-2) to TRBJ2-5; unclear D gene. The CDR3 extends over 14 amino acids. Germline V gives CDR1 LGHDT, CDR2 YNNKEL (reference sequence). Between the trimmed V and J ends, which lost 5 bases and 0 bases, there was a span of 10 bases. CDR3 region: CASSFLGNQETQYF. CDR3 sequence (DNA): TGTGCCAGCAGCTTTCTGGGGAACCAAGAGACCCAGTACTTC.

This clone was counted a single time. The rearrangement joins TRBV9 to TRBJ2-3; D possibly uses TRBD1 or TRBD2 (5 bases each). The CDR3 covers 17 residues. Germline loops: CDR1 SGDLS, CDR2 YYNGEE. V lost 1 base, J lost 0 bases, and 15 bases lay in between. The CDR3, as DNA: TGTGCCAGCAGCGTAAGGGGACCGCCCTCTAGCACAGATACGCAGTATTTT. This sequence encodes CASSVRGPPSSTDTQYF.

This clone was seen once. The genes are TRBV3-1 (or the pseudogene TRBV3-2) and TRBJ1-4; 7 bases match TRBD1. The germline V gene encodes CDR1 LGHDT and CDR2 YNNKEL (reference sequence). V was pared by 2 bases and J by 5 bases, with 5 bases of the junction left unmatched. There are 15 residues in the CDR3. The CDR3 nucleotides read TGTGCCAGCAGCCAACCACAGGGGAGAAATGAAAAACTGTTTTTT. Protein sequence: CASSQPQGRNEKLFF.

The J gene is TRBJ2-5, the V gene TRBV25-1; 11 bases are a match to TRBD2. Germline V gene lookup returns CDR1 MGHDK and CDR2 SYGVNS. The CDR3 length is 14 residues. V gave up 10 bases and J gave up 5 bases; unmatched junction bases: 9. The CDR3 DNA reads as TGTGCCAACCCGATAGCGGGAGGGCGTGAGACCCAGTACTTC. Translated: CANPIAGGRETQYF.

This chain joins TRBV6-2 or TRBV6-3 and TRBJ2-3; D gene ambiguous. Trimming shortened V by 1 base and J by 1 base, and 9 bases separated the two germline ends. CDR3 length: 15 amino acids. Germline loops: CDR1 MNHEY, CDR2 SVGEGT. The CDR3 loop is CASSYFRPGTDTQYF. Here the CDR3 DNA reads TGTGCCAGCAGTTACTTTCGGCCGGGCACAGATACGCAGTATTTT.

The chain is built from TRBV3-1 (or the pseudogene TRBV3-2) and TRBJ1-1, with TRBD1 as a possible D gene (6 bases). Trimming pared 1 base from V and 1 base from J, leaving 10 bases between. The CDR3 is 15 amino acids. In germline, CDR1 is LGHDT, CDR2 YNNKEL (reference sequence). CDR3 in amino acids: CASSQAGGPNTEAFF. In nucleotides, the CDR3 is TGTGCCAGCAGCCAAGCGGGGGGCCCGAACACTGAAGCTTTCTTT.

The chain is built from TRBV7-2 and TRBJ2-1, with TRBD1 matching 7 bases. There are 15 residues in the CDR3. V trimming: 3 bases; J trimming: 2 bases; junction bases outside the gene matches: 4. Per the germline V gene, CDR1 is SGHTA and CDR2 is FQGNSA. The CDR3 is CASSFRTGPYNEQFF. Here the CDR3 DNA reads TGTGCCAGCAGCTTTAGGACAGGACCCTACAATGAGCAGTTCTTC. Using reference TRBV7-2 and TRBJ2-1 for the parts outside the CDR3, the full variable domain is GAGVSQSPSNKVTEKGKDVELRCDPISGHTALYWYRQSLGQGLEFLIYFQGNSAPDKSGLPSDRFSAERTGGSVSTLTIQRTQQEDSAVYLCASSFRTGPYNEQFFGPGTRLTVL.

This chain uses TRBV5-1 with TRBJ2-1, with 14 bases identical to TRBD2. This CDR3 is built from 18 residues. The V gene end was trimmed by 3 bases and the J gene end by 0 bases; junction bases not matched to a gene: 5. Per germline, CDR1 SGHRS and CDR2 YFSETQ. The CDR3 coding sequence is TGCGCCAGCAGCTCGGGACTAGCGGGGGCAAGCTCCTACAATGAGCAGTTCTTC. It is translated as CASSSGLAGASSYNEQFF.

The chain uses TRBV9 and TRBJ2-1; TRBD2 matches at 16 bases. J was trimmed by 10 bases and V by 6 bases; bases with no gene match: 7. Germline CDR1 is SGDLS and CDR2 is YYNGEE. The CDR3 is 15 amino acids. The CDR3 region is CASTLGTSGGEEQFF. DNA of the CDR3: TGTGCCAGCACGCTCGGGACTAGCGGGGGGGAGGAGCAGTTCTTC. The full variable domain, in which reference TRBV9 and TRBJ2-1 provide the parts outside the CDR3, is DSGVTQTPKHLITATGQRVTLRCSPRSGDLSVYWYQQSLDQGLQFLIQYYNGEERAKGNILERFSAQQFPDLHSELNLSSLELGDSALYFCASTLGTSGGEEQFFGPGTRLTVL.

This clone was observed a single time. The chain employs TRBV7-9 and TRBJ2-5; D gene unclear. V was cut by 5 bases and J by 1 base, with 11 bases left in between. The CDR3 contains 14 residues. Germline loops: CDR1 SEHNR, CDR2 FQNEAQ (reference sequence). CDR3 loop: CASSPDNVQETQYF. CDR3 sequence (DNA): TGTGCCAGCAGCCCTGACAACGTCCAAGAGACCCAGTACTTC.

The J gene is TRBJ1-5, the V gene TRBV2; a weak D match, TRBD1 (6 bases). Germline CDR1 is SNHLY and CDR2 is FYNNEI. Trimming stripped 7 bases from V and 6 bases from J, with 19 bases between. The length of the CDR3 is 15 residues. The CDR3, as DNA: TGTGCCAGCACCAGAAGGGGGGGGACGGGTCAGCCCCAGCATTTT. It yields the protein CASTRRGGTGQPQHF.

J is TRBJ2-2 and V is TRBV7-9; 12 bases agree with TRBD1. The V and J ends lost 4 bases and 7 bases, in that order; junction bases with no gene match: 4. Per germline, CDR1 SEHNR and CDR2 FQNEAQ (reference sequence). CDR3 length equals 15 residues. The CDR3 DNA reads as TGTGCCAGCAGCTCCGGGACAGGGGGCCACGGGGAGCTGTTTTTT. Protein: CASSSGTGGHGELFF.